This TCR beta chain was captured in a study of regulatory T cells in long-lasting Graves disease. Findings of the study overall: Persistent Graves' patients showed a TCR diversity that was lower than that of newly diagnosed ones.

The time point denotes: newly diagnosed GD, antithyroid drugs for less than 3 months. The TCR library used RNA extracted from PBMCs. In regard to this clonotype: Antigen specificity is unknown.

Construction of the TCR beta libraries employed iRepertoire HTBI primers in conjunction with Arm-PCR of CDR3 regions. MiXCR, applied by TCRdb to the multiplex PCR reads, yields one record per CDR3 protein. The sample lists fewer than 450,000 distinct CDR3 sequences, about 15% seen once, with about 8% in the top ten. This sample was also put to use in a study of T cells in Graves' hyperthyroidism and ophthalmopathy.

The starting material was peripheral blood mononuclear cells (PBMCs), obtained at new diagnosis, from a patient treated with antithyroid drugs. The TCR was taken from a woman aged 40 to 55 with Graves disease.

The CDR3 spells CSARSRTSGSHEQFF. In DNA form, the CDR3 reads TGCAGTGCTAGATCCCGGACTAGCGGGAGCCATGAGCAGTTCTTC. This chain links TRBV20-1 with TRBJ2-1; 13 bases map to TRBD2. This CDR3 is 15 amino acids long. The germline CDR1 and CDR2 sequences are DFQATT and SNEGSKA (reference sequence). The V segment lost 2 bases and the J segment 8 bases; nucleotides outside the gene matches: 6.